This TCR beta chain was documented in a study of cytomegalovirus exposure and HLA in healthy donors. Comments on this clone: Its specificity is unknown.

The CDR3 is made up of 19 amino acids. The V segment lost 6 bases and the J segment 2 bases; nucleotides outside the gene matches: 18. Germline values: CDR1 MNHEY, CDR2 SMNVEV (reference sequence). Study results and limitations: Equally common other TCR beta chains were less clonally expanded than HLA-associated ones, a later analysis found. When analyzed later, the rates of TCR association showed variation by HLA locus, with DRB1 the most and HLA-C the fewest. Presence/absence results assume similar sequencing depth per donor, which may not hold. What TCR beta sequences reportedly achieved was accurate prediction of HLA-A and HLA-B alleles in most subjects.

Amplification used 60 Vbeta primers and 13 Jbeta primers. Some clones are missing from TCRdb's copy, which holds only in-frame ones; the method was immunoSEQ multiplex PCR. The sample includes around 180,000 clones, under 85% of them seen just once. This chain links TRBV27 with TRBJ2-3, with 9 bases that match TRBD1. This TCR derives from a man between 18 and 29 years old in good health and CMV-seronegative. Sequencing used PBMCs. The CDR3 bases are TGTGCCAGCAGGGCGACCCCGGGACAGGGAGTAGTCGCCACAGATACGCAGTATTTT. This gives the protein CASRATPGQGVVATDTQYF.